What follows are 28 T cell receptor beta chains derived from one specimen sequenced in a study of T cells in localized non-small cell lung cancer. Data came from immunoSEQ multiplex PCR; TCRdb stores just in-frame clones and leaves some out. The sample has about 24,000 clones, roughly 87% seen once. The specimen was peripheral blood, collected before any cancer treatment. These receptor sequences come from a male donor aged 60 or older with stage I squamous cell lung carcinoma.

The V gene is TRBV30, the J gene TRBJ1-2; D is unresolved. The germline gives CDR1 GTSNPN, CDR2 SVGIG (reference sequence). Trimming shortened V by 5 bases and J by 1 base, and 14 bases separated the two germline ends. The CDR3 sequence is 14 residues long. The CDR3 DNA reads TGTGCCTGGGGGGAACCGAGGAGTAACTATGGCTACACCTTC. Translating gives CAWGEPRSNYGYTF.

The chain combines TRBV19 with TRBJ1-2, with 9 bases identical to TRBD1. The CDR3 has 13 residues. Trimming removed 7 bases from V and 4 bases from J; junction bases left unmatched: 4. The germline gives CDR1 LNHDA, CDR2 SQIVND (reference sequence). Here the CDR3 reads CASNPGQGYGYTF. The CDR3 DNA follows: TGTGCCAGTAACCCGGGACAGGGCTATGGCTACACCTTC.

V is TRBV6-5 and J is TRBJ2-7; 7 nucleotides line up with TRBD2. Germline V lookup: CDR1 MNHEY, CDR2 SVGAGI. This CDR3 region has 15 residues. The ends lost 0 bases at V and 7 bases at J; junction bases unmatched: 9. The CDR3 nucleotides are TGTGCCAGCAGTTACTCGCGTGGGAGGGCGGAAGAGCAGTACTTC. Encoded protein: CASSYSRGRAEEQYF.

V gene TRBV7-9 combines with J gene TRBJ2-5; D is possibly TRBD1 (5 bases). The CDR3 consists of 15 residues. Germline V gives CDR1 SEHNR, CDR2 FQNEAQ (reference sequence). V lost 7 bases, J lost 0 bases, and 15 bases lay in between. CDR3 in amino acids: CASNSFTGHQETQYF. In nucleotides, the CDR3 is TGTGCCAGCAACAGTTTTACAGGACACCAAGAGACCCAGTACTTC.

This chain links TRBV29-1 with TRBJ1-4; D gene unclear. Trimming removed 6 bases at V and 7 bases at J, with 15 bases between. This CDR3 spans 13 amino acids. The germline V gene encodes CDR1 SQVTM and CDR2 ANQGSEA. The CDR3 coding sequence is TGCAGCGTGATCGACCCGTTGGCTGAAAAACTGTTTTTT. Amino acid sequence: CSVIDPLAEKLFF.

This chain connects TRBV7-9 to TRBJ2-2, with 10 positions matching TRBD2. The CDR3 extends over 16 amino acids. Germline loops: CDR1 SEHNR, CDR2 FQNEAQ (reference sequence). Trimming at V came to 1 base and at J to 3 bases, leaving 2 bases not matched to a gene. In nucleotides, the CDR3 is TGTGCCAGCAGCTTAGGCCTAGCGGGAGACACCGGGGAGCTGTTTTTT. This encodes CASSLGLAGDTGELFF.

This chain joins TRBV28 and TRBJ2-1, with D possibly being TRBD1 (6 bases). The V and J ends lost 4 bases and 5 bases respectively, with 21 bases between them. This CDR3 region has 17 residues. Looked up from germline, CDR1 is MDHEN and CDR2 is SYDVKM. CDR3 nucleotide sequence: TGTGCCAGCAGTTCCTCGAGAAGGGGGTTCGGTAACAATGAGCAGTTCTTC. Amino acids: CASSSSRRGFGNNEQFF.

The chain combines TRBV4-3 with TRBJ2-4, with D unclear. The germline V gene encodes CDR1 LGHNA and CDR2 YSLEER. The CDR3 spans 16 residues. The germline V and J ends were trimmed by 1 base and 7 bases, with 17 bases remaining between them. The CDR3 bases are TGCGCCAGCAGCCAAGGGGCTCGGGCCCGCAGTAACATTCAGTACTTC. Protein sequence: CASSQGARARSNIQYF.

This rearrangement joins TRBV28 to TRBJ1-1; no clear D gene. The V gene's germline CDR1 is MDHEN and CDR2 SYDVKM. V lost 3 bases and J lost 8, with 10 bases in between. CDR3 size: 12 residues. The CDR3 DNA sequence: TGTGCCAGCAGTTTCTACCTTGGCGAAGCTTTCTTT. Protein: CASSFYLGEAFF.

The chain combines TRBV27 with TRBJ1-1, with TRBD1 as a possible D gene (5 bases). Germline V gene data show CDR1 as MNHEY and CDR2 as SMNVEV (reference sequence). This CDR3 has 15 residues. Trimming took 0 bases from V and 8 from J, leaving 16 bases between them. The DNA of the CDR3 is TGTGCCAGCAGTTTATCGGCTTCAGGGAACGGGGAAGCTTTCTTT. Translating it yields CASSLSASGNGEAFF.

The chain has TRBV7-9 and TRBJ1-5; TRBD1 is a possible D gene (5 bases). V lost 4 bases and J 9 bases, leaving 13 bases between the germline ends. This CDR3 has 13 amino acids. Germline V gene data show CDR1 as SEHNR and CDR2 as FQNEAQ (reference sequence). The CDR3, as DNA: TGTGCCAGCAGCTCAGGAGGGGATCGGCCCCAGCATTTT. It encodes CASSSGGDRPQHF. The complete variable domain, with remaining parts taken from reference TRBV7-9 and TRBJ1-5, reads DTGVSQNPRHKITKRGQNVTFRCDPISEHNRLYWYRQTLGQGPEFLTYFQNEAQLEKSRLLSDRFSAERPKGSFSTLEIQRTEQGDSAMYLCASSSGGDRPQHFGDGTRLSIL.

A note on this clone: Other DNA sequences in the sample encode the same CDR3. The chain recombines TRBV11-2 with TRBJ2-2; 7 positions match TRBD2. V lost 1 base to trimming and J lost 1 base; unmatched junction nucleotides: 3. Germline V gives CDR1 SGHAT, CDR2 FQNNGV. CDR3 length equals 16 residues. This CDR3 is CASSLVSGGNTGELFF. The CDR3 region has the DNA TGTGCCAGCAGCTTAGTCTCGGGGGGGAACACCGGGGAGCTGTTTTTT.

V is TRBV4-1 and J is TRBJ2-1, with D possibly matching TRBD2 (6 bases). Germline V gene lookup returns CDR1 MGHRA and CDR2 YSYEKL. This CDR3 contains 20 residues. Trimming took 5 bases from V and 0 from J, leaving 26 bases between them. CDR3 in DNA: TGCGCCAGCAGCTCCAGGAGAGCGGGCCTAAAGGGGAGCTCCTACAATGAGCAGTTCTTC. This sequence encodes CASSSRRAGLKGSSYNEQFF.

The V gene is TRBV5-1, the J gene TRBJ1-3; unclear D gene. CDR1 is SGHRS and CDR2 is YFSETQ in the germline V gene. Trimming removed 0 bases from V and 0 bases from J, with 10 bases in between. The CDR3 length is 16 residues. The CDR3 bases are TGCGCCAGCAGCTTGGCAGGCAGGAGCTCTGGAAACACCATATATTTT. Protein sequence: CASSLAGRSSGNTIYF.

The rearrangement links TRBV19 to TRBJ2-5; unclear D gene. CDR3 size: 11 residues. The germline CDR1 and CDR2 sequences are LNHDA and SQIVND (reference sequence). V lost 5 bases, J lost 2 bases, and 3 bases lay in between. The CDR3 DNA reads TGTGCCAGTAGTTCGCAAGAGACCCAGTACTTC. As protein: CASSSQETQYF.

As regards this clone: The sample holds other DNA sequences that translate to the same CDR3. This chain uses TRBV15 with TRBJ1-5; weak D call: TRBD1 (6 bases). CDR1 is LNHNV and CDR2 is YYDKDF in the germline V gene (reference sequence). The CDR3 covers 17 residues. Trimming took off 1 base at V and 2 bases at J, with 15 bases between the two ends. CDR3 amino acids: CATSRGTSGVGNQPQHF. CDR3 DNA sequence: TGTGCCACCAGCAGAGGGACCTCAGGGGTCGGCAATCAGCCCCAGCATTTT.

The J gene is TRBJ1-2, the V gene TRBV5-1; no reliable D call. The V gene lost 4 bases and the J gene lost 4 bases, with 8 bases spanning the gap. This CDR3 is built from 12 residues. Germline CDR1 reads SGHRS; CDR2 reads YFSETQ. CDR3 sequence (DNA): TGCGCCAGCAGCCCTTCAGGCTATGGCTACACCTTC. It yields the protein CASSPSGYGYTF.

The chain recombines TRBV27 with TRBJ1-5, with D possibly TRBD1 on 6 matching bases. Germline CDR1 is MNHEY and CDR2 is SMNVEV (reference sequence). V lost 1 base to trimming and J lost 4 bases, with 8 bases between them. The CDR3 has 14 residues. This chain's CDR3 is CASSLLGGNQPQHF. The CDR3 bases are TGTGCCAGCAGTTTATTAGGGGGAAATCAGCCCCAGCATTTT.

The genes are TRBV19 and TRBJ2-7; 7 bases match TRBD1. The CDR3 is 14 amino acids. The germline CDR1 and CDR2 sequences are LNHDA and SQIVND (reference sequence). Trimming took 5 bases from V and 0 from J; bases not matched to a gene: 4. The CDR3 reads CASSFGDSSYEQYF. CDR3 DNA: TGTGCCAGTAGTTTCGGGGACAGCTCCTACGAGCAGTACTTC.

V gene TRBV7-2 combines with J gene TRBJ2-5; weak D call: TRBD2 (6 bases). V lost 1 base, J lost 4 bases, and 7 bases lay in between. The CDR3 runs to 13 residues. CDR1 is SGHTA and CDR2 is FQGNSA in the germline V gene. CDR3 DNA: TGTGCCAGCAGCTTAGGGAGGGTAGAGACCCAGTACTTC. This encodes CASSLGRVETQYF.

This clone was seen more than once but under ten times. The J gene is TRBJ2-5, the V gene TRBV30, with D uncertain. This CDR3 is 12 amino acids long. V lost 4 bases and J 5 bases, leaving 11 bases between the germline ends. Germline V gives CDR1 GTSNPN, CDR2 SVGIG (reference sequence). Written as DNA, the CDR3 is TGTGCCTGGACCTCGGTCTCGGAGACCCAGTACTTC. Its protein is CAWTSVSETQYF.

This clone was detected only once. The chain couples TRBV18 to TRBJ2-2; 8 positions match TRBD2. V lost 6 bases and J lost 0; bases outside the gene matches: 12. The CDR3 spans 18 residues. Germline CDR1 reads KGHSH; CDR2 reads LQKENI. The CDR3 DNA reads TGTGCCAGCTCCCGCCTCGGGAGAGCGGGAGCGAACACCGGGGAGCTGTTTTTT. Its protein is CASSRLGRAGANTGELFF.

This clone showed up just a few times. The same CDR3 is also encoded by other DNA sequences in this sample. The chain joins TRBV7-8 to TRBJ2-2; D remains ambiguous. V shed 1 base and J shed 1 base, with 7 bases lying between them. Germline V lookup: CDR1 SGHVS, CDR2 FQNEAQ. There are 15 residues in the CDR3. CDR3: CASSLVSVNTGELFF. The DNA for the CDR3 is TGTGCCAGCAGCTTAGTCAGTGTGAACACCGGGGAGCTGTTTTTT.

The chain links TRBV27 to TRBJ2-7; D perhaps matches TRBD1 (6 bases). The V end lost 2 bases, the J end lost 1 base, and 9 bases lay between the germline ends. CDR3 length: 14 residues. Germline V lookup: CDR1 MNHEY, CDR2 SMNVEV (reference sequence). CDR3 DNA: TGTGCCAGCAGTTTACAGGGGCAATCCTACGAGCAGTACTTC. This codes for CASSLQGQSYEQYF.

The sample holds one count of this clone. The chain carries TRBV30 and TRBJ2-1, with 12 positions matching TRBD2. The CDR3 length is 14 residues. Germline-derived CDR1 and CDR2 are GTSNPN and SVGIG (reference sequence). Trimming cost V 5 bases and J 9 bases; bases outside gene matches: 8. The CDR3, as DNA: TGTGCCTGGGTCGGGGCTAGCGGGAGGGGTGAGCAGTTCTTC. This sequence encodes CAWVGASGRGEQFF.

There are a few counts of this clone. The chain has TRBV5-6 and TRBJ1-5; D is unresolved. Trimming took off 2 bases at V and 6 bases at J, with 6 bases between the two ends. This CDR3 has 12 amino acids. Germline lookup yields CDR1 SGHDT and CDR2 YYEEEE. CDR3 nucleotides: TGTGCCAGCAGCTTCCAAGCTCAGCCCCAGCATTTT. Its protein product is CASSFQAQPQHF.

This clone turned up a few times. The CDR3 region is CASSQDLGNLNTEAFF. The CDR3 DNA is TGTGCCAGCAGCCAAGATCTCGGCAACTTGAACACTGAAGCTTTCTTT. This chain uses TRBV14 with TRBJ1-1; D is ambiguous. The CDR3 spans 16 residues. Deletions cut 0 bases from V and 0 bases from J, with 11 bases between. Germline CDR1 SGHDN, CDR2 FVKESK. The full variable domain, completed using reference TRBV14 and TRBJ1-1, is EAGVTQFPSHSVIEKGQTVTLRCDPISGHDNLYWYRRVMGKEIKFLLHFVKESKQDESGMPNNRFLAERTGGTYSTLKVQPAELEDSGVYFCASSQDLGNLNTEAFFGQGTRLTVV.

This clone was detected only a few times. This chain joins TRBV5-1 and TRBJ2-1; TRBD2 matches 7 bases. The CDR3 spans 17 residues. V lost 6 bases to trimming and J lost 3 bases; unmatched junction nucleotides: 15. From germline, CDR1 is SGHRS and CDR2 YFSETQ. CDR3: CASTSGGGPSNYNEQFF. The CDR3, as DNA: TGCGCCAGCACCTCTGGCGGGGGTCCCTCAAACTACAATGAGCAGTTCTTC.